The 8 T cell receptor beta chains below come from one sample, sequenced in a study of T-cell memory formation after mild COVID-19. TCRdb passed the 5' RACE reads through MiXCR, listing each CDR3 protein once. The sample consists of some 320,000 distinct CDR3 sequences, more than 15% of them appearing once. The sample taken for sequencing was PBMCs or a T cell subset sorted from them (not recorded which). Receptor source: a man in his late teens or twenties who had mild COVID-19 (a few samples of this study predate the infection). Cell type and time point are not known.

This clonotype was observed a few times. This chain connects TRBV20-1 to TRBJ1-1; TRBD1 aligns across 9 bases. Germline V gene sequence: CDR1 DFQATT, CDR2 SNEGSKA (reference sequence). The CDR3 length is 15 residues. The ends lost 3 bases at V and 5 bases at J; junction bases unmatched: 10. The CDR3, as DNA: TGCAGTGCTAGCGCTACTACAGGGGGCGGAACTGAAGCTTTCTTT. It translates to CSASATTGGGTEAFF.

The V gene is TRBV6-1, the J gene TRBJ2-3, with 9 nucleotides matching TRBD2. The V and J ends lost 11 bases and 1 base, in that order; junction bases with no gene match: 10. CDR1 is MNHNS and CDR2 is SASEGT in the germline V gene. CDR3 size: 15 residues. CDR3 sequence reads: CACAPLAGCTDTQYF. The DNA of the CDR3 is TGTGCCTGCGCCCCGCTAGCGGGGTGCACAGATACGCAGTATTTT.

The chain couples TRBV20-1 to TRBJ1-2; D is possibly TRBD1 (6 bases). The length of the CDR3 is 11 residues. The germline V gene has CDR1 DFQATT and CDR2 SNEGSKA (reference sequence). The V end was cut by 6 bases, the J end by 8 bases, with 13 bases between. The CDR3 loop reads CSARGSWGYTF. CDR3 DNA sequence: TGCAGTGCAAGGGGGAGTTGGGGCTACACCTTC.

This clonotype was counted many times. The genes are TRBV4-3 and TRBJ2-7; D is perhaps TRBD1 (6 bases). The CDR3 spans 15 residues. Trimming pared 4 bases from V and 3 bases from J, leaving 16 bases between. Germline assignment: CDR1 LGHNA and CDR2 YSLEER. CDR3 sequence reads: CASSRNRDISYEQYF. DNA for the CDR3: TGCGCCAGCAGCCGCAACCGGGACATAAGCTACGAGCAGTACTTC.

In this sample, this clonotype turned up a few times. This chain links TRBV21-1 with TRBJ2-4; TRBD1, the table's D call, lacks a check against the DNA. TRBV21-1 is a recognized pseudogene. The CDR3 length is 16 residues. The CDR3 reads CASSKVGGQGADIQYF. The CDR3, as DNA: TGTGCCAGCAGCAAAGTGGGGGGACAGGGGGCCGACATTCAGTACTTC.

Note on this clonotype: No DNA is shown, since the ends of the CDR3 on it are uncertain; the CDR3 is the one TCRdb lists. V usage is TRBV28 and J usage is TRBJ1-5; the table's D call of TRBD1 was not tested on the DNA. 16 amino acids form the CDR3, both terminal residues included. Per germline, CDR1 MDHEN and CDR2 SYDVKM. CDR3 sequence: CASSSSGQGRDQPQHF.

This clonotype was seen more than once but under ten times. This sequence joins TRBV4-1 and TRBJ2-1, with 14 bases matching TRBD2. Germline CDR1 is MGHRA and CDR2 is YSYEKL. The J segment lost 8 bases and the V segment lost 3 bases, leaving 6 bases of the junction unmatched. The CDR3 contains 16 residues. Here the CDR3 reads CASSHPGTSGGDEQFF. In DNA, the CDR3 is TGCGCCAGCAGCCACCCCGGGACTAGCGGGGGCGATGAGCAGTTCTTC.

The chain is built from TRBV4-3 and TRBJ1-1; 11 bases line up with TRBD1. The CDR3 totals 15 residues. J gave up 4 bases and V 4 bases, and 5 bases lay outside the gene matches. Germline V gene lookup returns CDR1 LGHNA and CDR2 YSLEER. The CDR3 sequence is CASSPRTGGPTEAFF. The CDR3 region has the DNA TGCGCCAGCAGCCCCCGGACAGGGGGCCCCACTGAAGCTTTCTTT.